This TCR beta chain was captured in a study of blood T cell repertoires in COVID-19. Across the study: Samples came from the United States, Italy and Spain, spanning acute and convalescent COVID-19. Sample material is recorded as cDNA or gDNA derived from T cells, B-cell-depleted T cells, or PBMCs.

The length of the CDR3 is 14 residues. Germline CDR1 is SGDLS and CDR2 is YYNGEE. V lost 0 bases and J lost 0, with 7 bases in between. Measured with immunoSEQ multiplex PCR; TCRdb has only the in-frame clones, and not every one. Of under 200,000 clones listed, about 87% were seen once; the top ten hold about 2.7%. Sequences were obtained from peripheral blood. The clonotype originates from a man aged 40-49 years with active or convalescent COVID-19. The V and J genes are TRBV9 and TRBJ2-7, with D hard to call. CDR3 loop: CASSVATNSYEQYF. The CDR3 bases are TGTGCCAGCAGCGTAGCTACGAACTCCTACGAGCAGTACTTC.